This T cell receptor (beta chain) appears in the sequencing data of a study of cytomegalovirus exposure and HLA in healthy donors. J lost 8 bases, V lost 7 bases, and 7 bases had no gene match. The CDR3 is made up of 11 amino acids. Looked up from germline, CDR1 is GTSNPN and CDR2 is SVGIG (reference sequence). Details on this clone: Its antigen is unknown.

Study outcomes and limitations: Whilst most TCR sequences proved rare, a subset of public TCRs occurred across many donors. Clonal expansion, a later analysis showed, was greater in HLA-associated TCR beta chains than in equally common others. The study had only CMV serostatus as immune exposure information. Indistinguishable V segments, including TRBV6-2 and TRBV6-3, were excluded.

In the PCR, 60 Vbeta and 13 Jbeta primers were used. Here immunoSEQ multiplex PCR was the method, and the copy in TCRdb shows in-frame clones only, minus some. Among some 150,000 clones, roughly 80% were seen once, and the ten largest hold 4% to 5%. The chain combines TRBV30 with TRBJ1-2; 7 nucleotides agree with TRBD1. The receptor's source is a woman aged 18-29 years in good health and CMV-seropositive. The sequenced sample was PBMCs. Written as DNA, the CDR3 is TGTGCCTTCCATAGGGGGCGAGGCTACACCTTC. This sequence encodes CAFHRGRGYTF.